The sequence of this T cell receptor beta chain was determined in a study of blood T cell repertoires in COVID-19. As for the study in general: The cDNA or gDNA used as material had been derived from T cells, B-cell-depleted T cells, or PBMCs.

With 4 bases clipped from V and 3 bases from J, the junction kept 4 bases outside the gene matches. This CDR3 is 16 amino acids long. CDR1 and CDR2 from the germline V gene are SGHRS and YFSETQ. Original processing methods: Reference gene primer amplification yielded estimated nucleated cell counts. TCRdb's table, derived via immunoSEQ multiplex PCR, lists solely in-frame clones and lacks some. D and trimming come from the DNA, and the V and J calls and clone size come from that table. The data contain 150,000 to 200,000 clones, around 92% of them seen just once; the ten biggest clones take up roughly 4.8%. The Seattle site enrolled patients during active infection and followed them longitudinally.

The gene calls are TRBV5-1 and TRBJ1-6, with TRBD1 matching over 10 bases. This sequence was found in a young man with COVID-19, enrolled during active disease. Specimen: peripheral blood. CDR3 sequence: CASSPTGGLYNSPLHF. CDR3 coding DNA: TGCGCCAGCAGCCCGACAGGGGGCCTCTATAATTCACCCCTCCACTTT.